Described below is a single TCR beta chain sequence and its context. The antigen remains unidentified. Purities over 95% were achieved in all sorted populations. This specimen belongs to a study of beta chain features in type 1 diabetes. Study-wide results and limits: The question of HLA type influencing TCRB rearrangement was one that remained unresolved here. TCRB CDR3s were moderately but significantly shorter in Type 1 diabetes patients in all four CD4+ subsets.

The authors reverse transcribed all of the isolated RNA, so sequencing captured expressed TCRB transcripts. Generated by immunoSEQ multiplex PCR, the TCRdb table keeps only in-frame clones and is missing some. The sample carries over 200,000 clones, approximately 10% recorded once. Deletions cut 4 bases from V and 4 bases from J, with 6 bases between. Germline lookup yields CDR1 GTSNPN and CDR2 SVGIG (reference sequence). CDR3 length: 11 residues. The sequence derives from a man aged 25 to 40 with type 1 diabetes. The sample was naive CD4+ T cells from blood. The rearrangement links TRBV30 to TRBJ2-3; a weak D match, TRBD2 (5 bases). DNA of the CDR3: TGTGCCTGGAACGGGGCAGATACGCAGTATTTT. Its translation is CAWNGADTQYF.